The 20 T cell receptor beta chains reported below all come from one sample, sequenced in a study of metastatic and nonmetastatic thyroid tumors. TCRdb re-clonotyped the PCR reads via MiXCR. Counted here are under 35,000 clones, more than 15% occurring once; the ten biggest clones make up about 4.4%. None of the patients had undergone any treatment ahead of thyroid surgery. Sequences were obtained from blood. The origin of the receptors is a female donor with papillary thyroid cancer or a benign thyroid nodule (not recorded which). Some clones in this sample may be carry-over from other donors' samples.

This clone has a count of ten or more. The chain combines TRBV20-1 with TRBJ2-3; D gene uncertain. CDR3 length equals 13 residues. The V end was cut by 6 bases, the J end by 3 bases, with 13 bases between. Germline loops: CDR1 DFQATT, CDR2 SNEGSKA (reference sequence). The chain's CDR3 is CSADRKGTDTQYF. Here the CDR3 DNA reads TGCAGTGCAGACCGTAAGGGTACAGATACGCAGTATTTT.

This clone turned up a few times. At one of its ends the junction is not consistent with the germline gene, which may arise from a read error. The V gene is TRBV19, the J gene TRBJ1-1, with D unclear. This CDR3 has 16 residues. The V gene's germline CDR1 is LNHDA and CDR2 SQIVND (reference sequence). The CDR3: CASSSLRLVVNTESFF. CDR3 bases: TGTGCCAGTAGTTCGCTTCGCCTGGTGGTGAACACTGAATCTTTCTTT.

The chain couples TRBV5-1 to TRBJ2-7; TRBD1 agrees at 7 bases. V gave up 7 bases and J gave up 3 bases; unmatched junction bases: 13. The CDR3 has 15 residues. Per germline, CDR1 SGHRS and CDR2 YFSETQ. The CDR3 bases are TGCGCCAGCCGTACAGGACAGGTAGGGGACTACGAGCAGTACTTC. This translates into CASRTGQVGDYEQYF.

This clone was found a few times. The chain has TRBV27 and TRBJ2-1; the D is unclear. Looked up from germline, CDR1 is MNHEY and CDR2 is SMNVEV (reference sequence). The CDR3 runs to 15 residues. Trimming removed 5 bases from V and 1 base from J, with 12 bases in between. As DNA, the CDR3 is TGTGCCAGCAGTACCACAGAGAATTCCTACAATGAGCAGTTCTTC. Translation gives CASSTTENSYNEQFF.

This clone occurred many times. The chain recombines TRBV2 with TRBJ1-1; 8 bases align to TRBD1. CDR1 SNHLY and CDR2 FYNNEI come from the germline V gene. V shed 8 bases, J shed 2 bases, and the junction held 13 bases outside the gene matches. The CDR3 covers 16 residues. The CDR3 DNA reads TGTGCCAGCGAGGGCAGGGGGCGACCAGTAAACACTGAAGCTTTCTTT. Amino acid sequence: CASEGRGRPVNTEAFF.

The rearrangement joins TRBV3-1 to TRBJ1-5; D not resolved. CDR3 length equals 13 residues. Germline V gene data show CDR1 as LGHDT and CDR2 as YNNKEL (reference sequence). Trimming left V 6 bases short and J 3 bases short, with 9 bases between. The CDR3 loop is CASSSALNQPQHF. The CDR3 region has the DNA TGTGCCAGCAGTTCGGCCCTCAATCAGCCCCAGCATTTT. Full variable domain (outside the CDR3, taken from reference TRBV3-1 and TRBJ1-5): DTAVSQTPKYLVTQMGNDKSIKCEQNLGHDTMYWYKQDSKKFLKIMFSYNNKELIINETVPNRFSPKSPDKAHLNLHINSLELGDSAVYFCASSSALNQPQHFGDGTRLSIL.

This clone was seen repeatedly, ten times or more. The chain combines TRBV4-1 with TRBJ1-5; perhaps TRBD1 as D (6 bases). Germline V gives CDR1 MGHRA, CDR2 YSYEKL. Trimming left V 4 bases short and J 1 base short, with 17 bases between. The CDR3 loop spans 17 amino acids. The CDR3 coding sequence is TGCGCCAGCAGCCCCGGAGGACGGGGGCCGAGCAATCAGCCCCAGCATTTT. This translates into CASSPGGRGPSNQPQHF.

The chain carries TRBV19 and TRBJ2-2, with D tentatively TRBD2 (6 bases). The CDR3 is 18 amino acids. CDR1 and CDR2 (germline): LNHDA, SQIVND (reference sequence). V was trimmed by 5 bases and J by 6 bases, leaving 25 bases between them. CDR3 loop: CASSPGCSGGIWAGELFF. CDR3 in DNA: TGTGCCAGTAGTCCGGGGTGTAGCGGTGGAATCTGGGCCGGGGAGCTGTTTTTT.

This clone was counted ten times or more. The J gene is TRBJ2-2, the V gene TRBV24-1, with 9 bases that match TRBD1. Per the germline V gene, CDR1 is KGHDR and CDR2 is SFDVKD. The CDR3 has 13 amino acids. V lost 9 bases and J lost 6; bases outside the gene matches: 4. The chain's CDR3 is CATGTGWAGELFF. The CDR3 nucleotides read TGTGCCACCGGGACAGGGTGGGCCGGGGAGCTGTTTTTT.

This clone was observed at least ten times. The V call is TRBV18, the J call TRBJ2-7; TRBD1 agrees at 12 bases. CDR3 length equals 16 residues. The germline V gene has CDR1 KGHSH and CDR2 LQKENI. V dropped 2 bases and J dropped 5; count of bases not matched to a gene: 7. The CDR3 DNA follows: TGTGCCAGCTCACCAATGGGACAGGGGGCGGTTGACGAGCAGTACTTC. Amino acid sequence: CASSPMGQGAVDEQYF.

This clone was recorded many times. The rearrangement links TRBV20-1 to TRBJ2-1, with 16 bases fitting TRBD2. Unmatched junction bases numbered 3, after V lost 5 bases and J lost 5 bases. There are 15 residues in the CDR3. Germline loops: CDR1 DFQATT, CDR2 SNEGSKA (reference sequence). CDR3 sequence: CSAPGLAGGHNEQFF. The CDR3 DNA reads as TGCAGTGCTCCGGGACTAGCGGGAGGGCACAATGAGCAGTTCTTC.

This clone was observed at least ten times. J is TRBJ2-5 and V is TRBV6-1, with 9 bases that match TRBD2. V lost 5 bases and J lost 5; bases outside the gene matches: 3. CDR1 and CDR2 (germline): MNHNS, SASEGT. The CDR3 extends over 13 amino acids. The DNA for the CDR3 is TGTGCCAGCAGTTCTAGCGGGGTGGAGACCCAGTACTTC. It translates to CASSSSGVETQYF.

This clone was picked up many times. The V gene is TRBV19, the J gene TRBJ2-7; D ambiguous. Germline V gene data show CDR1 as LNHDA and CDR2 as SQIVND (reference sequence). The ends were cut back, 5 bases at V and 0 bases at J, with 8 bases in the middle. The CDR3 loop spans 13 amino acids. The CDR3 sequence is CASSAESSYEQYF. In DNA form, the CDR3 reads TGTGCCAGTAGTGCCGAAAGCTCCTACGAGCAGTACTTC. The full variable domain, rest sourced from reference TRBV19 and TRBJ2-7, is DGGITQSPKYLFRKEGQNVTLSCEQNLNHDAMYWYRQDPGQGLRLIYYSQIVNDFQKGDIAEGYSVSREKKESFPLTVTSAQKNPTAFYLCASSAESSYEQYFGPGTRLTVT.

This clone is medium-sized within its sample. The rearrangement links TRBV2 to TRBJ2-7; D is perhaps TRBD1 or TRBD2 (5 bases each). This CDR3 spans 14 amino acids. CDR1 SNHLY and CDR2 FYNNEI come from the germline V gene. V was cut by 6 bases and J by 2 bases, with 14 bases left in between. CDR3 region: CASSYRLGAYEQYF. The CDR3 bases are TGTGCCAGCAGCTACAGGCTCGGGGCCTACGAGCAGTACTTC.

In its sample, this clone was seen many times. The chain joins TRBV3-1 to TRBJ1-1; 10 nucleotides align to TRBD1. The V and J ends lost 1 base and 4 bases, in that order; junction bases with no gene match: 12. CDR1 and CDR2 (germline): LGHDT, YNNKEL (reference sequence). The CDR3 is 18 residues long. The CDR3 spells CASSQGVPGQGMGTEAFF. For the CDR3, the DNA is TGTGCCAGCAGCCAAGGAGTCCCGGGACAGGGGATGGGCACTGAAGCTTTCTTT.

This chain joins TRBV9 and TRBJ2-5; no clear D. The CDR3 totals 16 residues. V gave up 3 bases and J gave up 2 bases, with 17 bases separating them. From germline, CDR1 is SGDLS and CDR2 YYNGEE. CDR3 region: CASSAPLLSRQETQYF. CDR3 nucleotides: TGTGCCAGCAGCGCCCCCCTCCTATCGCGACAAGAGACCCAGTACTTC.

By sample share, this clone is medium-sized (0.01 to 0.1%). The J gene is TRBJ2-7, the V gene TRBV6-1; tentative D call: TRBD1 (6 bases). V was shortened by 6 bases and J by 3 bases, with 12 bases between the two germline ends. This CDR3 comprises 13 residues. The germline CDR1 and CDR2 sequences are MNHNS and SASEGT. The CDR3 here is CASRRDKIYEQYF. DNA of the CDR3: TGTGCCAGCAGACGGGACAAAATCTACGAGCAGTACTTC.

This clone was seen many times. This chain links TRBV20-1 with TRBJ1-1; TRBD1 matches at 8 bases. J gave up 0 bases and V 3 bases, and 3 bases lay outside the gene matches. CDR3 length: 14 residues. Germline CDR1 DFQATT, CDR2 SNEGSKA (reference sequence). CDR3 loop: CSASQGAMNTEAFF. The CDR3 DNA reads as TGCAGTGCTAGTCAGGGGGCGATGAACACTGAAGCTTTCTTT.

The chain uses TRBV5-1 and TRBJ1-4; the D gene is possibly TRBD1 (5 bases). CDR1 SGHRS and CDR2 YFSETQ come from the germline V gene. Trimming took 4 bases from V and 5 from J, leaving 12 bases between them. The CDR3 spans 14 residues. CDR3 coding DNA: TGCGCCAGCAGCGGGGGGAGACGAAATGAAAAACTGTTTTTT. Encoded protein: CASSGGRRNEKLFF.

This clone has ten or more counts. V usage is TRBV19 and J usage is TRBJ1-2; unclear D gene. The germline V gene encodes CDR1 LNHDA and CDR2 SQIVND (reference sequence). The CDR3 length is 15 residues. V gave up 1 base and J gave up 4 bases, with 13 bases separating them. CDR3 in amino acids: CASSIGPSPSYGYTF. The CDR3 coding sequence is TGTGCCAGTAGTATAGGTCCCTCTCCAAGCTATGGCTACACCTTC.